This TCR beta chain was sequenced during a study of vaccination effects on CD4 cells after COVID-19. CD4+ T cells specific for antigen were expanded with viral peptide pools by the ViraFEST assay before sequencing. Cultured cells yielded isolated CD4+ T cells after around 9 days. As their vaccination, participants received two doses of either BNT162b2 or mRNA-1273. Half the medium was replaced with IL-2 medium on days 3 and 7. V was shortened by 5 bases and J by 2 bases, with 12 bases between the two germline ends. The germline V gene encodes CDR1 SQVTM and CDR2 ANQGSEA. The CDR3 runs 13 residues. On this clone: The antigen is unknown.

The repertoire was sequenced with immunoSEQ multiplex PCR; TCRdb's copy has only in-frame clones and lacks some. Of roughly 70,000 clones in the sample, around four fifths were seen once. The origin of this receptor is a human donor who received a COVID-19 vaccine. This chain joins TRBV29-1 and TRBJ2-5; D possibly corresponds to TRBD2 (5 bases). This specimen consisted of CD4+ T cells from PBMCs cultured with HCoV-OC43 spike peptides, obtained after COVID-19 vaccination. Subset noted: HCoV-OC43 spike overlapping peptide pool stimulation. This CDR3 is CSVPRTGQETQYF. CDR3 nucleotide sequence: TGCAGCGTTCCCCGGACGGGACAAGAGACCCAGTACTTC. The full variable domain, in which reference TRBV29-1 and TRBJ2-5 provide the parts outside the CDR3, is SAVISQKPSRDICQRGTSLTIQCQVDSQVTMMFWYRQQPGQSLTLIATANQGSEATYESGFVIDKFPISRPNLTFSTLTVSNMSPEDSSIYLCSVPRTGQETQYFGPGTRLLVL.